Listed below are T cell receptor beta chains from one sample, sequenced in a study of blood T cell repertoires in COVID-19. The data were produced by immunoSEQ multiplex PCR, yet TCRdb's version contains in-frame clones alone and is incomplete. The sample has 200,000 to 250,000 clones; around 83% are singletons. The sample was peripheral blood. The source of these receptors is a woman aged 50 to 65 with COVID-19, enrolled during active disease. CDR3s include the opening cysteine and the closing phenylalanine or tryptophan. Only some rows state a clone size, as once, few, many or a class for expanded clones.

cdr3_aa: CASSLDRSYGYTF
j_call: TRBJ1-2
v_call: TRBV11-2
clone_size: -

cdr3_aa: CAWSGGGNYGYTF
j_call: TRBJ1-2
v_call: TRBV30
clone_size: -

cdr3_aa: CASSLTGQNLNSPLHF
j_call: TRBJ1-6
v_call: TRBV13
clone_size: -

cdr3_aa: CAWNQGMLYNEQFF
j_call: TRBJ2-1
v_call: TRBV30
clone_size: -

cdr3_aa: CASSPTRHEQFF
j_call: TRBJ2-1
v_call: TRBV11-2
clone_size: -

cdr3_aa: CASSLGQGSQPQHF
j_call: TRBJ1-5
v_call: TRBV28
clone_size: few

cdr3_aa: CASSVVASGTGELFF
j_call: TRBJ2-2
v_call: TRBV9
clone_size: -

cdr3_aa: CASSLSGTGRYYGYTF
j_call: TRBJ1-2
v_call: TRBV5-6
clone_size: once

cdr3_aa: CASSQVMRGVGTDTQYF
j_call: TRBJ2-3
v_call: TRBV3-1/TRBV3-2
clone_size: -

cdr3_aa: CASSPKTSGRGFTDTQYF
j_call: TRBJ2-3
v_call: TRBV7-6
clone_size: -

cdr3_aa: CASSLSDLGGTQYF
j_call: TRBJ2-3
v_call: TRBV27
clone_size: once

cdr3_aa: CASSKGWQLSNYGYTF
j_call: TRBJ1-2
v_call: TRBV21-1
clone_size: -

cdr3_aa: CASSNLAGNTDTQYF
j_call: TRBJ2-3
v_call: TRBV21-1
clone_size: -

cdr3_aa: CASSDRGQRSPLHF
j_call: TRBJ1-6
v_call: TRBV2
clone_size: -

cdr3_aa: CASSGDIRSYNSPLHF
j_call: TRBJ1-6
v_call: TRBV5-6
clone_size: -

cdr3_aa: CASSRFTGGEAFF
j_call: TRBJ1-1
v_call: TRBV4-3
clone_size: -

cdr3_aa: CASSQEGTLGNEQFF
j_call: TRBJ2-1
v_call: TRBV3-1/TRBV3-2
clone_size: few

cdr3_aa: CASIPLGVNEQFF
j_call: TRBJ2-1
v_call: TRBV7-2
clone_size: -

cdr3_aa: CASSQGQGNNEQFF
j_call: TRBJ2-1
v_call: TRBV5-4
clone_size: -

cdr3_aa: CASTGAPKETQYF
j_call: TRBJ2-5
v_call: TRBV6-5
clone_size: -

cdr3_aa: CAWGTGVTDTQYF
j_call: TRBJ2-3
v_call: TRBV30
clone_size: -

cdr3_aa: CASSAPTGTDEKLFF
j_call: TRBJ1-4
v_call: TRBV7-8
clone_size: -

cdr3_aa: CAWRGLAGGNTQYF
j_call: TRBJ2-3
v_call: TRBV30
clone_size: -

cdr3_aa: CASSRTGSDQPQHF
j_call: TRBJ1-5
v_call: TRBV5-4
clone_size: -

cdr3_aa: CASSKDRHNEQFF
j_call: TRBJ2-1
v_call: TRBV11-3
clone_size: -

cdr3_aa: CASSLGGSREQYF
j_call: TRBJ2-7
v_call: TRBV7-2
clone_size: -

cdr3_aa: CASSHRGQIMGYTF
j_call: TRBJ1-2
v_call: TRBV28
clone_size: -

cdr3_aa: CASSLGGGNNEQFF
j_call: TRBJ2-1
v_call: TRBV11-3
clone_size: -

cdr3_aa: CARSKRSWLAGGDNEQFF
j_call: TRBJ2-1
v_call: TRBV2
clone_size: -

cdr3_aa: CASSLAGTGATYNSPLHF
j_call: TRBJ1-6
v_call: TRBV27
clone_size: -

cdr3_aa: CAWRLGSGYGYTF
j_call: TRBJ1-2
v_call: TRBV30
clone_size: -

cdr3_aa: CASSFRYGYTF
j_call: TRBJ1-2
v_call: TRBV5-4
clone_size: once

cdr3_aa: CAWGFFSEAFF
j_call: TRBJ1-1
v_call: TRBV30
clone_size: -

cdr3_aa: CASRDLAKNIQYF
j_call: TRBJ2-4
v_call: TRBV11-2
clone_size: -

cdr3_aa: CASSLGTGRTQYF
j_call: TRBJ2-5
v_call: TRBV3-1/TRBV3-2
clone_size: -

cdr3_aa: CASSIQGSDSPLHF
j_call: TRBJ1-6
v_call: TRBV19
clone_size: -

cdr3_aa: CAWSSRGVGETQYF
j_call: TRBJ2-5
v_call: TRBV30
clone_size: -

cdr3_aa: CASRTGGVYEQYF
j_call: TRBJ2-7
v_call: TRBV2
clone_size: -

cdr3_aa: CASSQGQGNQPQHF
j_call: TRBJ1-5
v_call: TRBV7-9
clone_size: many

cdr3_aa: CASGLLRGEQFF
j_call: TRBJ2-1
v_call: TRBV12-5
clone_size: once

cdr3_aa: CASSVVSLQETQYF
j_call: TRBJ2-5
v_call: TRBV9
clone_size: -

cdr3_aa: CASSLAGSSSGANVLTF
j_call: TRBJ2-6
v_call: TRBV13
clone_size: -

cdr3_aa: CASSQDRGAREYF
j_call: TRBJ2-7
v_call: TRBV3-1/TRBV3-2
clone_size: -

cdr3_aa: CAWEGGQGKGETQYF
j_call: TRBJ2-5
v_call: TRBV30
clone_size: -

cdr3_aa: CASSLSGRGDQPQHF
j_call: TRBJ1-5
v_call: TRBV13
clone_size: once

cdr3_aa: CASSFYGRGRPYNEQFF
j_call: TRBJ2-1
v_call: TRBV5-8
clone_size: -

cdr3_aa: CASSYSGGGQETQYF
j_call: TRBJ2-5
v_call: TRBV6-5
clone_size: once

cdr3_aa: CATQRGYGYTF
j_call: TRBJ1-2
v_call: TRBV10-2
clone_size: -

cdr3_aa: CASSLTGVSPLHF
j_call: TRBJ1-6
v_call: TRBV13
clone_size: -

cdr3_aa: CASSLDRRNEQFF
j_call: TRBJ2-1
v_call: TRBV7-8
clone_size: -

cdr3_aa: CSASGSNSGGKDTQYF
j_call: TRBJ2-3
v_call: TRBV20-1
clone_size: -

cdr3_aa: CASSFHESPEAFF
j_call: TRBJ1-1
v_call: TRBV7-2
clone_size: few

cdr3_aa: CASSTGVLELFF
j_call: TRBJ2-2
v_call: TRBV6-5
clone_size: -

cdr3_aa: CASSITSGGTDTQYF
j_call: TRBJ2-3
v_call: TRBV7-2
clone_size: -

cdr3_aa: CASGPARSGGAGELFF
j_call: TRBJ2-2
v_call: TRBV12-5
clone_size: -

cdr3_aa: CASSPRDSHNEQFF
j_call: TRBJ2-1
v_call: TRBV18
clone_size: once

cdr3_aa: CASSLAASGVRTDTQYF
j_call: TRBJ2-3
v_call: TRBV7-2
clone_size: -

cdr3_aa: CATSRERGLGANVLTF
j_call: TRBJ2-6
v_call: TRBV15
clone_size: -

cdr3_aa: CASPQVQGRYYGYTF
j_call: TRBJ1-2
v_call: TRBV23-1
clone_size: -

cdr3_aa: CASSLVIGSGGGQPQHF
j_call: TRBJ1-5
v_call: TRBV7-2
clone_size: once